The T cell receptor beta chain described here comes from a study of blood T cell repertoires in COVID-19. Study-wide background: The United States, Italy and Spain were the sources of the acute and convalescent COVID-19 samples.

The germline gives CDR1 ENHRY, CDR2 SYGVKD. The ends were cut back, 3 bases at V and 9 bases at J, with 11 bases in the middle. This CDR3 spans 13 amino acids. TCRdb keeps only in-frame clones here, not all; method: immunoSEQ multiplex PCR. The sample holds tens of thousands of clones, around four fifths seen once. The clonotype was recovered from a man aged 50 to 60 with active COVID-19. Sequences were obtained from peripheral blood. This chain links TRBV10-3 with TRBJ1-4; possibly TRBD1 for D (5 bases). This chain's CDR3 is CAISEGAGQKLFF. The CDR3 coding sequence is TGTGCCATCAGTGAAGGGGCAGGGCAAAAACTGTTTTTT.